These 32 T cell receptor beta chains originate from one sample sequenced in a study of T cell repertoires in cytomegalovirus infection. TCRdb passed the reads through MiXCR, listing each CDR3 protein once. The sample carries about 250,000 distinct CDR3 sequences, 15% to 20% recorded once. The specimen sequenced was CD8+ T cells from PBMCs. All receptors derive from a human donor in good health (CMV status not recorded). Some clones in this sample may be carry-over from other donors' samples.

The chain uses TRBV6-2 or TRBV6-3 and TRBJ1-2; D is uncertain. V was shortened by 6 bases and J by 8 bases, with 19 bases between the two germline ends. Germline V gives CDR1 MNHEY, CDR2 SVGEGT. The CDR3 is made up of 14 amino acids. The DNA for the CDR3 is TGTGCCAGCAGCGCTACCTACGATTCGGGAGGCTACACCTTC. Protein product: CASSATYDSGGYTF.

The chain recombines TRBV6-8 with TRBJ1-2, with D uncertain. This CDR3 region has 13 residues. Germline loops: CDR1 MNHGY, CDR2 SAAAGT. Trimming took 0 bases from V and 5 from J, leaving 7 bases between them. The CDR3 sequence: CASSYSQWYGYTF. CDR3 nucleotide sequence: TGTGCCAGCAGTTACTCTCAGTGGTATGGCTACACCTTC.

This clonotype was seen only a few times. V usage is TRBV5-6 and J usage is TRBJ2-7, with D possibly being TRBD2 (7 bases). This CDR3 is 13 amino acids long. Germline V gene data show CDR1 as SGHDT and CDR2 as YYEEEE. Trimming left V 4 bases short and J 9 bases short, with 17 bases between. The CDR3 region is CASSIGGALWQYF. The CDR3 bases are TGTGCCAGCAGCATTGGGGGGGCGTTGTGGCAGTACTTC.

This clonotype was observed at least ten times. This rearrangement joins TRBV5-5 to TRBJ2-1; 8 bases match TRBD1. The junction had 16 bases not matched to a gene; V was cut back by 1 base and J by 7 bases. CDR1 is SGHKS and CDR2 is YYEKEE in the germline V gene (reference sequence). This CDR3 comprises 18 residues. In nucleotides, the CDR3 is TGTGCCAGCAGCTTGAGTTTCGTGCGTCAGGGGGCGCGGAATGAGCAGTTCTTC. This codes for CASSLSFVRQGARNEQFF.

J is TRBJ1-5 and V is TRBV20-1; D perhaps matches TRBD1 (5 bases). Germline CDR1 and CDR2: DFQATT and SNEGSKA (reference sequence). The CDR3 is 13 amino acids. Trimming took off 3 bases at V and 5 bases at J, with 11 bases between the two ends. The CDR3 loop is CSARRGGDQPQHF. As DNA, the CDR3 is TGCAGTGCTAGGCGGGGGGGAGATCAGCCCCAGCATTTT.

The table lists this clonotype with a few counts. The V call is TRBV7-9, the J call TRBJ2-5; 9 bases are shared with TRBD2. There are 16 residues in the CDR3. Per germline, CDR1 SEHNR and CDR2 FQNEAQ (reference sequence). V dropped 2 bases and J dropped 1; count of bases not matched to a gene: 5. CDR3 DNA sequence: TGTGCCAGCAGCTTATCGGCTAGCGGGACCCAAGAGACCCAGTACTTC. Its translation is CASSLSASGTQETQYF.

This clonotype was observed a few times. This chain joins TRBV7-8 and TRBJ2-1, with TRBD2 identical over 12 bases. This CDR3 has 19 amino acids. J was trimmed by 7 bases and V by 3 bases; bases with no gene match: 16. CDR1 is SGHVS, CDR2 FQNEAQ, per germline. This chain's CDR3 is CASSFSASGGVDKLNEQFF. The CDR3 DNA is TGTGCCAGCAGCTTTTCGGCTAGCGGGGGGGTGGATAAGCTAAATGAGCAGTTCTTC.

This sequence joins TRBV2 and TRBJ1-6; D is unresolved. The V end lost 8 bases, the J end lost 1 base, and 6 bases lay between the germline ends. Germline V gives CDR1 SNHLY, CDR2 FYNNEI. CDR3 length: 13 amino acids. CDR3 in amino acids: CASFGSYNSPLHF. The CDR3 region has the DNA TGTGCCAGCTTCGGATCCTATAATTCACCCCTCCACTTT.

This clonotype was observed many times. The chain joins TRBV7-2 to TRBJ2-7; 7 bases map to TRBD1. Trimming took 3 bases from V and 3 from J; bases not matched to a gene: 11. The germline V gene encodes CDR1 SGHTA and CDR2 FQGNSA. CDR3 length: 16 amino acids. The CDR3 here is CASSLGITGVSYEQYF. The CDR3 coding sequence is TGTGCCAGCAGCTTGGGTATAACAGGGGTAAGCTACGAGCAGTACTTC.

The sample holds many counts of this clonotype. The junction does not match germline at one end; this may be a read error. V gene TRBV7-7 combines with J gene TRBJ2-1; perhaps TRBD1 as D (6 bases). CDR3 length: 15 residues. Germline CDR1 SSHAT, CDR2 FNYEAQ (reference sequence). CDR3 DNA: TGTGCTAGCAGTCCCTGGACAGAGTTCTACAATGAGCAGTTCTTC. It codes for CASSPWTEFYNEQFF.

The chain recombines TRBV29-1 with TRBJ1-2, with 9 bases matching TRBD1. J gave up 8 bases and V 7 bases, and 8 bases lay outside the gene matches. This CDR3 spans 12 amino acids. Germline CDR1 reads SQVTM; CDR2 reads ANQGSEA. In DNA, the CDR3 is TGCAGCGCCCTGGGACAGGGAGGGGGCTACACCTTC. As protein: CSALGQGGGYTF.

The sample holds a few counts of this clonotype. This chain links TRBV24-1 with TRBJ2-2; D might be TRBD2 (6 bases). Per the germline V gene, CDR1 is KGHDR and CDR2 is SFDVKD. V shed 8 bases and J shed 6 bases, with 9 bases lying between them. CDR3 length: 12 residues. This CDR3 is CATKSGAGELFF. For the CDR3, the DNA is TGTGCCACCAAATCGGGGGCCGGGGAGCTGTTTTTT.

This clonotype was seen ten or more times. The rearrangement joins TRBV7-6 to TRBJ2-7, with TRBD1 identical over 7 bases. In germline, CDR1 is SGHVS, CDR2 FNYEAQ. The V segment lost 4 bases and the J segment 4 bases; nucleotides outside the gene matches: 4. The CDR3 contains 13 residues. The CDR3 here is CASSYGQVYEQYF. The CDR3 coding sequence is TGTGCCAGCAGCTATGGACAGGTGTACGAGCAGTACTTC. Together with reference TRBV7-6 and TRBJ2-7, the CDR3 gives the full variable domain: GAGVSQSPRYKVTKRGQDVALRCDPISGHVSLYWYRQALGQGPEFLTYFNYEAQQDKSGLPNDRFSAERPEGSISTLTIQRTEQRDSAMYRCASSYGQVYEQYFGPGTRLTVT.

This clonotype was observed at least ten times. CDR3 residues: CASSYRDNTEAFF. The CDR3 coding sequence is TGTGCCAGCAGTTACAGGGACAACACTGAAGCTTTCTTT. The rearrangement links TRBV6-5 to TRBJ1-1, with D possibly TRBD1 on 5 matching bases. Germline V gene sequence: CDR1 MNHEY, CDR2 SVGAGI. The length of the CDR3 is 13 residues. V lost 2 bases, J lost 2 bases, and 6 bases lay in between.

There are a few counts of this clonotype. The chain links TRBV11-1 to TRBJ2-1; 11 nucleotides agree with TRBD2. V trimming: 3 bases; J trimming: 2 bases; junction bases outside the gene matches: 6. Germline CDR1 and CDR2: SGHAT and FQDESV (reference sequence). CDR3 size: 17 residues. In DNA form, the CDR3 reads TGTGCCAGCAGCTTTAGCGGGGGGGCTAGCGCCTACAATGAGCAGTTCTTC. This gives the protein CASSFSGGASAYNEQFF.

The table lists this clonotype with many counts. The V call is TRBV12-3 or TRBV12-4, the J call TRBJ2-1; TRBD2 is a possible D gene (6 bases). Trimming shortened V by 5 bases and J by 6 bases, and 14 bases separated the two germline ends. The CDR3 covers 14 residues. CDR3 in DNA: TGTGCCAGCAGTATCCGGGACTTGAGCAATGAGCAGTTCTTC. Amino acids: CASSIRDLSNEQFF.

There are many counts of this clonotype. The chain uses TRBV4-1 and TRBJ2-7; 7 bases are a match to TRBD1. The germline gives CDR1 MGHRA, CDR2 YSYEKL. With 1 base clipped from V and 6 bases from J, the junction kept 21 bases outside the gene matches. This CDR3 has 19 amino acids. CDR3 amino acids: CASSQVDIQGDVFLGEQYF. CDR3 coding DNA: TGCGCCAGCAGCCAAGTCGATATTCAGGGGGACGTTTTTTTGGGCGAGCAGTACTTC.

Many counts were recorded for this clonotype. The CDR3 loop reads CASSLGVGGNTEAFF. CDR3 sequence (DNA): TGTGCCAGCAGCTTAGGGGTGGGGGGAAACACTGAAGCTTTCTTT. The rearrangement links TRBV7-2 to TRBJ1-1; D is possibly TRBD1 (5 bases). Germline CDR1 reads SGHTA; CDR2 reads FQGNSA. The CDR3 is 15 amino acids. V was clipped by 1 base and J by 2 bases, with 11 bases between them.

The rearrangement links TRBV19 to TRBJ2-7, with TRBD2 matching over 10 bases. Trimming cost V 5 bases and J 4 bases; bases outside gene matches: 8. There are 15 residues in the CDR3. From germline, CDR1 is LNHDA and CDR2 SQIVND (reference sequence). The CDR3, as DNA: TGTGCCAGTAGTGCTCTTAGCGGGGGGCCGTACGAGCAGTACTTC. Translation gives CASSALSGGPYEQYF. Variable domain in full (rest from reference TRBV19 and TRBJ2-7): DGGITQSPKYLFRKEGQNVTLSCEQNLNHDAMYWYRQDPGQGLRLIYYSQIVNDFQKGDIAEGYSVSREKKESFPLTVTSAQKNPTAFYLCASSALSGGPYEQYFGPGTRLTVT.

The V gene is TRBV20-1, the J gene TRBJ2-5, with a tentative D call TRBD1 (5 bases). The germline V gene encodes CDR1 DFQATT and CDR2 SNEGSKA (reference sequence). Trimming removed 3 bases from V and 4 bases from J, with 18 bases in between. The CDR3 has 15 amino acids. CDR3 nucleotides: TGCAGTGCTAGGGACACCCGCGAGTATGGAGAGACCCAGTACTTC. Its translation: CSARDTREYGETQYF.

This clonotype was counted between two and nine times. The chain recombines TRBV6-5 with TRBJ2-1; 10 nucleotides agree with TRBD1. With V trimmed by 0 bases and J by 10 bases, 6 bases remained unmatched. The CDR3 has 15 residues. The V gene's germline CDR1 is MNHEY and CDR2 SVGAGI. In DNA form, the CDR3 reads TGTGCCAGCAGTTACTCGATTGGACAGGGGGTCGAGCAGTTCTTC. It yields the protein CASSYSIGQGVEQFF.

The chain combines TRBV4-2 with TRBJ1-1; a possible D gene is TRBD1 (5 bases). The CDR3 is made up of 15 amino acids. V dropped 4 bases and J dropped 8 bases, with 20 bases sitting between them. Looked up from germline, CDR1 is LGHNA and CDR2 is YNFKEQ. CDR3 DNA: TGTGCCAGCAGCCCTCGGGCCTCACAGGAGTACGAAGCTTTCTTT. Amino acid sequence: CASSPRASQEYEAFF.

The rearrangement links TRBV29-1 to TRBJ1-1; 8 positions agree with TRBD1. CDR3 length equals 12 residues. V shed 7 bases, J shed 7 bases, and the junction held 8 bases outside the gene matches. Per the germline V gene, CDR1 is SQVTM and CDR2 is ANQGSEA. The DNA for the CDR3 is TGCAGCGCATCAGGGGGCGCTTTTGAAGCTTTCTTT. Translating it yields CSASGGAFEAFF.

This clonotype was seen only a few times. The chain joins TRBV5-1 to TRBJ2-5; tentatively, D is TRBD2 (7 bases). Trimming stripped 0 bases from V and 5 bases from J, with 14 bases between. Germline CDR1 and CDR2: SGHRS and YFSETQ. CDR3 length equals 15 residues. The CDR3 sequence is CASSLEGGVFETQYF. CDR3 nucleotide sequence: TGCGCCAGCAGCTTGGAAGGGGGGGTGTTCGAGACCCAGTACTTC.

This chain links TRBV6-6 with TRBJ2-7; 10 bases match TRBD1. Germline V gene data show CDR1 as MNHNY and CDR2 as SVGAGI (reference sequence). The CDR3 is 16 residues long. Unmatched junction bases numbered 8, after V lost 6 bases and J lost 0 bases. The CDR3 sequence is CASRGQGLYGSYEQYF. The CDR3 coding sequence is TGTGCCAGCAGGGGACAGGGGTTGTACGGCTCCTACGAGCAGTACTTC.

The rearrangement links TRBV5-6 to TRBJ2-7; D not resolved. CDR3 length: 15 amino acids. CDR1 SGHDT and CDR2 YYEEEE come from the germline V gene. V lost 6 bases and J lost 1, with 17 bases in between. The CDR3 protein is CASKTRGYGSYEQYF. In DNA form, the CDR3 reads TGTGCCAGCAAAACAAGAGGTTACGGGTCCTACGAGCAGTACTTC.

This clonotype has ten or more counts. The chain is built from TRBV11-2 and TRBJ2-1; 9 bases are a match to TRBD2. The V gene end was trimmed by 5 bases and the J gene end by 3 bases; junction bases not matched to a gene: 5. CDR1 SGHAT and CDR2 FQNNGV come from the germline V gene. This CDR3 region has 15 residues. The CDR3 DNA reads TGTGCCAGCAGCATGAGCGGGGGGTTCTACAATGAGCAGTTCTTC. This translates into CASSMSGGFYNEQFF.

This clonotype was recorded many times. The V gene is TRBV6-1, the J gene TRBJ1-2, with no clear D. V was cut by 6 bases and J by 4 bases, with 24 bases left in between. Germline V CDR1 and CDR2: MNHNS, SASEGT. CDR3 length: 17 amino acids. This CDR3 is CASRGFQGHLMAYGYTF. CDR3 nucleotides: TGTGCCAGCAGGGGCTTTCAAGGGCACCTCATGGCCTATGGCTACACCTTC.

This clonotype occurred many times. CDR3 DNA sequence: TGTGCCAGCAGCTCCGGGCCGAGCTCTGGAAACACCATATATTTT. Its protein is CASSSGPSSGNTIYF. V and J are TRBV2 and TRBJ1-3; no firm D call. V was shortened by 6 bases and J by 0 bases, with 12 bases between the two germline ends. In germline, CDR1 is SNHLY, CDR2 FYNNEI. The CDR3 covers 15 residues.

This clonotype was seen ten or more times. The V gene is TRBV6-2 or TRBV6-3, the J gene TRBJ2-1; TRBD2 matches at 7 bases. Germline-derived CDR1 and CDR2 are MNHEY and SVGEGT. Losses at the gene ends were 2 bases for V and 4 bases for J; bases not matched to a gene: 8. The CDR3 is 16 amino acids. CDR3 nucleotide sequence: TGTGCCAGCAGTTACGACCCAGCGGGGTTTTACAATGAGCAGTTCTTC. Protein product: CASSYDPAGFYNEQFF.

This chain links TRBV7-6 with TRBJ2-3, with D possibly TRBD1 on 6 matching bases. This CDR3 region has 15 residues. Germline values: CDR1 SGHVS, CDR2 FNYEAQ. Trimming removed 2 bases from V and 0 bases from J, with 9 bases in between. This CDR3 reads CASSLSQGSTDTQYF. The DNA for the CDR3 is TGTGCCAGCAGCTTATCCCAGGGGAGCACAGATACGCAGTATTTT. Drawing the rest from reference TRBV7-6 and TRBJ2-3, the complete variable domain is GAGVSQSPRYKVTKRGQDVALRCDPISGHVSLYWYRQALGQGPEFLTYFNYEAQQDKSGLPNDRFSAERPEGSISTLTIQRTEQRDSAMYRCASSLSQGSTDTQYFGPGTRLTVL.

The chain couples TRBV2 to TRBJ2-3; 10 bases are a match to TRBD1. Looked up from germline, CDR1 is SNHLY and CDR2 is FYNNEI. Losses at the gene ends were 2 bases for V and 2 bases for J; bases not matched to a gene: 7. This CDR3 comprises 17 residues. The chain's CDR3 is CASSEWGQGPPTDTQYF. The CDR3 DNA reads TGTGCCAGCAGTGAATGGGGACAGGGGCCTCCCACAGATACGCAGTATTTT.